The rows below give T cell receptor beta chains drawn from one sample of a study of identical twins. One entry per CDR3 protein results from TCRdb running MiXCR on the 5' RACE reads. The profile covers approximately 220,000 distinct CDR3 sequences, with 6.5% to 8.5% appearing a single time and about 2% taken by the ten largest. These data were also reused for a study on yellow fever vaccine responses in identical twins.

The sequenced sample consisted of memory (CD45RO+) T cells sorted from blood. Source of these receptors: a young woman in good health. Both conserved end residues are part of each CDR3. A D gene is named only where the DNA matches it firmly. Size is stated for part of the rows, as once, few or many counts, or as a class when the clone is expanded.

d_call: NA
j_call: TRBJ2-5
v_call: TRBV5-6
clone_size: many
cdr3_length: 16
cdr3_aa: CASSSERDRYQETQYF
cdr3_nt: TGTGCCAGCAGCTCCGAGCGAGACAGATACCAAGAGACCCAGTACTTC

d_call: NA
j_call: TRBJ2-7
v_call: TRBV5-1
clone_size: many
cdr3_length: 13
cdr3_aa: CASRSDRAYEQYF
cdr3_nt: TGCGCCAGCAGATCAGACCGGGCCTACGAGCAGTACTTC

d_call: NA
j_call: TRBJ1-4
v_call: TRBV11-2
clone_size: many
cdr3_length: 16
cdr3_aa: CASSLFVGQSNEKLFF
cdr3_nt: TGTGCCAGCAGCTTATTCGTCGGGCAGAGTAATGAAAAACTGTTTTTT

d_call: NA
j_call: TRBJ1-3
v_call: TRBV3-1
clone_size: few
cdr3_length: 13
cdr3_aa: CASSRTSGNTIYF
cdr3_nt: TGTGCCAGCAGCCGGACCTCTGGAAACACCATATATTTT

d_call: NA
j_call: TRBJ2-7
v_call: TRBV27
clone_size: few
cdr3_length: 16
cdr3_aa: CASSLFHFGSSYEQYF
cdr3_nt: TGTGCCAGCAGTTTATTTCACTTCGGGAGCTCCTACGAGCAGTACTTC

d_call: NA
j_call: TRBJ2-7
v_call: TRBV5-1
clone_size: many
cdr3_length: 14
cdr3_aa: CASSLIAQGGEQYF
cdr3_nt: TGCGCCAGCAGCTTGATCGCACAGGGTGGTGAGCAGTACTTC

d_call: NA
j_call: TRBJ2-3
v_call: TRBV29-1
clone_size: many
cdr3_length: 14
cdr3_aa: CSVEGRSSTDTQYF
cdr3_nt: TGCAGCGTTGAAGGCCGTTCTTCCACAGATACGCAGTATTTT

d_call: TRBD2
j_call: TRBJ2-1
v_call: TRBV27
clone_size: few
cdr3_length: 17
cdr3_aa: CASSYLPLYLADNEQFF
cdr3_nt: TGTGCCAGCAGTTATTTGCCCTTATATCTAGCGGACAATGAGCAGTTCTTC

d_call: NA
j_call: TRBJ1-5
v_call: TRBV11-2
clone_size: many
cdr3_length: 13
cdr3_aa: CASSLDRLQPQHF
cdr3_nt: TGTGCCAGCAGCTTAGATCGTCTCCAGCCCCAGCATTTT

d_call: NA
j_call: TRBJ1-3
v_call: TRBV20-1
clone_size: NA
cdr3_length: 13
cdr3_aa: CSAPGAPGNTIYF
cdr3_nt: TGCAGTGCCCCGGGGGCCCCTGGAAACACCATATATTTT

d_call: NA
j_call: TRBJ2-6
v_call: TRBV27
clone_size: NA
cdr3_length: 17
cdr3_aa: CASSLDQGYAGANVLTF
cdr3_nt: TGTGCCAGCAGTTTGGATCAGGGATACGCTGGGGCCAACGTCCTGACTTTC

d_call: NA
j_call: TRBJ2-1
v_call: TRBV20-1
clone_size: many
cdr3_length: 13
cdr3_aa: CSVPGLQSNEQFF
cdr3_nt: TGCAGTGTGCCAGGACTACAATCCAATGAGCAGTTCTTC

d_call: TRBD1
j_call: TRBJ1-2
v_call: TRBV10-3
clone_size: NA
cdr3_length: 14
cdr3_aa: CAISERGQGYGYTF
cdr3_nt: TGTGCCATCAGTGAGAGAGGACAGGGGTATGGCTACACCTTC

d_call: NA
j_call: TRBJ2-1
v_call: TRBV29-1
clone_size: many
cdr3_length: 10
cdr3_aa: CSVRVNEQFF
cdr3_nt: TGCAGCGTCAGGGTAAATGAGCAGTTCTTC

d_call: NA
j_call: TRBJ2-5
v_call: TRBV3-1
clone_size: many
cdr3_length: 15
cdr3_aa: CASSRETTRSETQYF
cdr3_nt: TGTGCCAGCAGCCGAGAGACTACACGATCCGAGACCCAGTACTTC

d_call: NA
j_call: TRBJ1-3
v_call: TRBV7-2
clone_size: NA
cdr3_length: 12
cdr3_aa: CASSLSGNTIYF
cdr3_nt: TGTGCCAGCAGCTTGTCCGGAAACACCATATATTTT

d_call: TRBD1
j_call: TRBJ1-1
v_call: TRBV29-1
clone_size: NA
cdr3_length: 16
cdr3_aa: CSAFAPTGQANTEAFF
cdr3_nt: TGCAGCGCATTTGCGCCTACCGGACAGGCGAACACTGAAGCTTTCTTT

d_call: TRBD2
j_call: TRBJ2-3
v_call: TRBV11-2
clone_size: NA
cdr3_length: 16
cdr3_aa: CASSVASGSSPDTQYF
cdr3_nt: TGTGCCAGCAGCGTCGCTAGCGGGAGCTCCCCAGATACGCAGTATTTT

d_call: NA
j_call: TRBJ2-3
v_call: TRBV20-1
clone_size: few
cdr3_length: 16
cdr3_aa: CSASPRERITADTQYF
cdr3_nt: TGCAGTGCTTCACCTCGGGAGAGAATAACGGCAGATACGCAGTATTTT

d_call: TRBD2
j_call: TRBJ2-5
v_call: TRBV5-1
clone_size: few
cdr3_length: 16
cdr3_aa: CASSTGTSGAAETQYF
cdr3_nt: TGCGCCAGCAGCACCGGGACTAGCGGGGCAGCGGAAACCCAGTACTTC

d_call: NA
j_call: TRBJ1-1
v_call: TRBV7-9
clone_size: NA
cdr3_length: 11
cdr3_aa: CASSLAWVTFF
cdr3_nt: TGTGCCAGCAGCTTAGCCTGGGTGACTTTCTTT

d_call: NA
j_call: TRBJ2-7
v_call: TRBV7-2
clone_size: NA
cdr3_length: 14
cdr3_aa: CASSLSSLNYEQYF
cdr3_nt: TGTGCCAGCAGCTTATCTTCCCTTAACTACGAGCAGTACTTC

d_call: NA
j_call: TRBJ1-1
v_call: TRBV9
clone_size: many
cdr3_length: 13
cdr3_aa: CASSVEQGTEAFF
cdr3_nt: TGTGCCAGCAGCGTAGAACAGGGTACTGAAGCTTTCTTT

d_call: TRBD2
j_call: TRBJ2-1
v_call: TRBV12-3/TRBV12-4
clone_size: many
cdr3_length: 16
cdr3_aa: CASSSSGGDSYNEQFF
cdr3_nt: TGTGCCAGCAGTTCTAGCGGGGGGGACTCCTACAATGAGCAGTTCTTC

d_call: TRBD1
j_call: TRBJ2-4
v_call: TRBV24-1
clone_size: few
cdr3_length: 17
cdr3_aa: CATSDPDRPGTENVQYF
cdr3_nt: TGTGCCACCAGTGACCCGGACAGGCCTGGCACTGAAAACGTTCAGTACTTC

d_call: NA
j_call: TRBJ2-1
v_call: TRBV13
clone_size: many
cdr3_length: 14
cdr3_aa: CASSRLGTYNEQFF
cdr3_nt: TGTGCCAGCAGCCGCCTAGGTACCTACAATGAGCAGTTCTTC

d_call: NA
j_call: TRBJ2-2
v_call: TRBV9
clone_size: many
cdr3_length: 11
cdr3_aa: CASSAPGELFF
cdr3_nt: TGTGCCAGCAGCGCCCCGGGGGAGCTGTTTTTT

d_call: NA
j_call: TRBJ2-7
v_call: TRBV6-5
clone_size: NA
cdr3_length: 14
cdr3_aa: CASSYSWQGSEQYF
cdr3_nt: TGTGCCAGCAGTTACTCTTGGCAGGGAAGCGAGCAGTACTTC

d_call: TRBD1
j_call: TRBJ2-5
v_call: TRBV5-1
clone_size: NA
cdr3_length: 17
cdr3_aa: CASSLARGTGDQETQYF
cdr3_nt: TGCGCCAGCAGCTTGGCCCGGGGGACAGGGGATCAAGAGACCCAGTACTTC

d_call: NA
j_call: TRBJ2-7
v_call: TRBV29-1
clone_size: NA
cdr3_length: 12
cdr3_aa: CSAESDGYEQYF
cdr3_nt: TGCAGCGCAGAATCGGACGGCTACGAGCAGTACTTC

d_call: NA
j_call: TRBJ2-1
v_call: TRBV20-1
clone_size: NA
cdr3_length: 15
cdr3_aa: CSARTVPSSYNEQFF
cdr3_nt: TGCAGTGCTAGGACTGTACCTAGCTCCTACAATGAGCAGTTCTTC

d_call: NA
j_call: TRBJ2-7
v_call: TRBV6-1
clone_size: NA
cdr3_length: 17
cdr3_aa: CASSPRRGGGSSYEQYF
cdr3_nt: TGTGCCAGCAGTCCCCGCCGAGGGGGGGGTAGCTCCTACGAGCAGTACTTC

d_call: TRBD1
j_call: TRBJ1-6
v_call: TRBV29-1
clone_size: many
cdr3_length: 14
cdr3_aa: CSVRSGTGQSPLHF
cdr3_nt: TGCAGCGTTCGATCCGGGACAGGACAGTCACCCCTCCACTTT

d_call: TRBD1
j_call: TRBJ1-1
v_call: TRBV7-2
clone_size: many
cdr3_length: 12
cdr3_aa: CASGQGNTEAFF
cdr3_nt: TGTGCCAGTGGACAGGGGAACACTGAAGCTTTCTTT

d_call: TRBD1
j_call: TRBJ2-7
v_call: TRBV6-4
clone_size: NA
cdr3_length: 14
cdr3_aa: CARITGTGAYEQYF
cdr3_nt: TGTGCCAGGATCACCGGGACAGGGGCCTACGAGCAGTACTTC

d_call: NA
j_call: TRBJ2-2
v_call: TRBV20-1
clone_size: NA
cdr3_length: 15
cdr3_aa: CSVKVPGRDTGELFF
cdr3_nt: TGCAGTGTCAAAGTTCCGGGGCGAGACACCGGGGAGCTGTTTTTT

d_call: NA
j_call: TRBJ1-6
v_call: TRBV6-1
clone_size: many
cdr3_length: 17
cdr3_aa: CASSESTGPAPNSPLHF
cdr3_nt: TGTGCCAGCAGTGAGAGTACGGGTCCGGCGCCAAATTCACCCCTCCACTTT

d_call: TRBD1
j_call: TRBJ2-1
v_call: TRBV20-1
clone_size: many
cdr3_length: 14
cdr3_aa: CSASKGAESNEQFF
cdr3_nt: TGCAGTGCTAGTAAGGGGGCTGAGTCCAATGAGCAGTTCTTC

d_call: TRBD1
j_call: TRBJ2-1
v_call: TRBV6-1
clone_size: NA
cdr3_length: 15
cdr3_aa: CASRKTGSAYNEQFF
cdr3_nt: TGTGCCAGCAGAAAGACAGGGTCGGCCTACAATGAGCAGTTCTTC

d_call: TRBD2
j_call: TRBJ2-3
v_call: TRBV20-1
clone_size: NA
cdr3_length: 15
cdr3_aa: CSAPTSGVSTDTQYF
cdr3_nt: TGCAGTGCTCCAACTAGCGGGGTTAGCACAGATACGCAGTATTTT

d_call: NA
j_call: TRBJ1-5
v_call: TRBV6-2/TRBV6-3
clone_size: few
cdr3_length: 12
cdr3_aa: CASSRKGQPQHF
cdr3_nt: TGTGCCAGCAGTCGGAAGGGTCAGCCCCAGCATTTT

d_call: NA
j_call: TRBJ1-1
v_call: TRBV12-3/TRBV12-4
clone_size: many
cdr3_length: 13
cdr3_aa: CASSLEVNTEAFF
cdr3_nt: TGTGCCAGCAGTTTAGAGGTGAACACTGAAGCTTTCTTT

d_call: TRBD2
j_call: TRBJ2-3
v_call: TRBV3-1
clone_size: many
cdr3_length: 16
cdr3_aa: CASSRDGSGGADTQYF
cdr3_nt: TGTGCCAGCAGCCGGGACGGCAGCGGGGGGGCAGATACGCAGTATTTT

d_call: TRBD1
j_call: TRBJ2-7
v_call: TRBV27
clone_size: NA
cdr3_length: 14
cdr3_aa: CASRRQGARYEQYF
cdr3_nt: TGTGCCAGCAGGAGACAGGGGGCGCGATACGAGCAGTACTTC

d_call: NA
j_call: TRBJ2-5
v_call: TRBV20-1
clone_size: NA
cdr3_length: 13
cdr3_aa: CSARRDREETQYF
cdr3_nt: TGCAGTGCTAGACGGGACCGTGAAGAGACCCAGTACTTC

d_call: NA
j_call: TRBJ2-7
v_call: TRBV2
clone_size: many
cdr3_length: 14
cdr3_aa: CASSEGWTDDEQYF
cdr3_nt: TGTGCCAGCAGTGAAGGCTGGACAGACGACGAGCAGTACTTC

d_call: NA
j_call: TRBJ2-3
v_call: TRBV6-1
clone_size: many
cdr3_length: 14
cdr3_aa: CASSPRWSTDTQYF
cdr3_nt: TGTGCCAGCAGTCCGCGATGGAGCACAGATACGCAGTATTTT

d_call: NA
j_call: TRBJ2-2
v_call: TRBV5-5
clone_size: few
cdr3_length: 13
cdr3_aa: CASSIGDTGELFF
cdr3_nt: TGTGCCAGCAGCATCGGGGACACCGGGGAGCTGTTTTTT

d_call: NA
j_call: TRBJ2-7
v_call: TRBV6-1
clone_size: many
cdr3_length: 17
cdr3_aa: CASSHSGTAGVPYEQYF
cdr3_nt: TGTGCCAGCAGTCATTCTGGGACAGCGGGAGTCCCCTACGAGCAGTACTTC

d_call: NA
j_call: TRBJ2-1
v_call: TRBV7-9
clone_size: many
cdr3_length: 12
cdr3_aa: CASSFGINEQFF
cdr3_nt: TGTGCCAGCAGCTTCGGAATCAATGAGCAGTTCTTC